This T cell receptor (beta chain) was found in a study of OX40 agonist ivuxolimab in advanced cancers. In its sample, this clone was seen a few times. The data were produced by immunoSEQ multiplex PCR, yet TCRdb's version contains in-frame clones alone and is incomplete. There are approximately 75,000 clones in the sample; 75% to 85% occur only once, and 5% to 6.5% lies in the top ten. The CDR3 loop spans 13 amino acids. Germline loops: CDR1 LNHDA, CDR2 SQIVND (reference sequence). V dropped 9 bases and J dropped 9 bases, with 15 bases sitting between them. The chain is built from TRBV19 and TRBJ1-6; possibly TRBD1 for D (5 bases). The sequence was obtained from an adult with an advanced solid tumor such as melanoma, head and neck, liver or kidney cancer. The sample in question was CD4+ or CD8+ T cells sorted from blood, obtained in a trial of the OX40 agonist ivuxolimab. The CDR3 loop reads CASRDRLGSPLHF. In nucleotides, the CDR3 is TGTGCCAGCCGGGACCGGTTGGGTTCACCCCTCCACTTT.